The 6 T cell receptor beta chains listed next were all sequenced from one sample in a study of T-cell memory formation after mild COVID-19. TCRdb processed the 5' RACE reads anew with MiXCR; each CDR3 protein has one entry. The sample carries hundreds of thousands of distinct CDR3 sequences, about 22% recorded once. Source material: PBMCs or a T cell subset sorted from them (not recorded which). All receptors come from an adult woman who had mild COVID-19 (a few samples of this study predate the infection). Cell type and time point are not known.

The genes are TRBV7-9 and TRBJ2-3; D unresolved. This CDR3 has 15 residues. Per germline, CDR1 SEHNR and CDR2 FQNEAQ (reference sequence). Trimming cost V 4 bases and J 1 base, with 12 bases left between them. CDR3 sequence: CASSSLDQGTDTQYF. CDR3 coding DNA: TGTGCCAGCAGCTCCTTAGACCAGGGCACAGATACGCAGTATTTT.

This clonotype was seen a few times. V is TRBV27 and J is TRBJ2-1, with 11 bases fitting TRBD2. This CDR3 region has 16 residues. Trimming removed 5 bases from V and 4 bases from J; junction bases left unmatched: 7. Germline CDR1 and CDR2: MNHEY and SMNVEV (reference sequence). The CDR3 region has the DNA TGTGCCAGCAGTCCCCACGCTAGCGGGGGGTACAATGAGCAGTTCTTC. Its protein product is CASSPHASGGYNEQFF.

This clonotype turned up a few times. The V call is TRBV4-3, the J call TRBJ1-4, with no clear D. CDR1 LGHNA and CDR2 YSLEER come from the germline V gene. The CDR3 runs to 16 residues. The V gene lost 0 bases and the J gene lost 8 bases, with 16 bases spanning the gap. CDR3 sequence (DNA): TGCGCCAGCAGCCAAGAACCCGGCCACGGTTGGGAAAAACTGTTTTTT. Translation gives CASSQEPGHGWEKLFF.

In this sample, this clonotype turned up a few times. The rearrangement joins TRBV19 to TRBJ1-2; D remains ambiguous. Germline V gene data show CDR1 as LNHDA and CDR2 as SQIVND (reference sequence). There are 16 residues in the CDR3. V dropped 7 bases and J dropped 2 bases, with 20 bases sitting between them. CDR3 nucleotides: TGTGCCAGTACCCGGGCAGCTTCTCCAGTAAACTATGGCTACACCTTC. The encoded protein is CASTRAASPVNYGYTF.

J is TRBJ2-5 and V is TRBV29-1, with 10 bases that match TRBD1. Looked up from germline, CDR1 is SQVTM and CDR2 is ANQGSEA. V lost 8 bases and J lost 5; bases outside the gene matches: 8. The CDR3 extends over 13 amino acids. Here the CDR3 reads CSHRQGAWETQYF. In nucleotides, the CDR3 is TGCAGCCACCGACAGGGGGCTTGGGAGACCCAGTACTTC. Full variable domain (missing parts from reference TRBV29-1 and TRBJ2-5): SAVISQKPSRDICQRGTSLTIQCQVDSQVTMMFWYRQQPGQSLTLIATANQGSEATYESGFVIDKFPISRPNLTFSTLTVSNMSPEDSSIYLCSHRQGAWETQYFGPGTRLLVL.

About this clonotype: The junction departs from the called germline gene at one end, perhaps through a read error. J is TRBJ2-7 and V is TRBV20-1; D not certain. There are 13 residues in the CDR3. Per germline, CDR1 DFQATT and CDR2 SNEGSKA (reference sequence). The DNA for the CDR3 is TGCAGTGATTCGCCCCACGGCTCCTCCGAGCAGTACTTC. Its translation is CSDSPHGSSEQYF.